The 32 T cell receptor beta chains reported below all come from one sample, sequenced in a study of metastatic and nonmetastatic thyroid tumors. Treatment of any kind had been given to no patient before thyroid surgery. MiXCR was used by TCRdb to re-call the PCR reads. The sample includes approximately 25,000 clones, around 28% of them seen just once. Material: blood. The receptors were gathered from a male donor with papillary thyroid cancer or a benign thyroid nodule (not recorded which). Some clones in this sample may be carry-over from other donors' samples.

The gene calls are TRBV5-1 and TRBJ2-1; either TRBD1 or TRBD2 may fit D (5 bases each). V lost 4 bases to trimming and J lost 4 bases, with 21 bases between them. The CDR3 totals 17 residues. Per germline, CDR1 SGHRS and CDR2 YFSETQ. The CDR3 DNA sequence: TGCGCCAGCAGCCAGGGTGGACTCCTGAGCTCATACAATGAGCAGTTCTTC. This translates into CASSQGGLLSSYNEQFF.

This chain joins TRBV6-1 and TRBJ1-4; D might be TRBD1 (5 bases). The V end lost 6 bases, the J end lost 10 bases, and 18 bases lay between the germline ends. Germline CDR1 is MNHNS and CDR2 is SASEGT. The CDR3 spans 14 residues. CDR3 DNA sequence: TGTGCCAGCAGCAACCGGGACGATCGTCGAAAACTGTTTTTT. Encoded protein: CASSNRDDRRKLFF.

In the case of this clone: A read error may produce the germline difference seen at one junction end. The V call is TRBV15, the J call TRBJ2-2; D not certain. Germline V gives CDR1 LNHNV, CDR2 YYDKDF (reference sequence). CDR3 length: 15 amino acids. The CDR3 spells CATSRSILGTRELFF. The CDR3 coding sequence is TGTGCCACCAGCAGGTCGATATTGGGCACCCGGGAGCTGTTTTTT.

This clone showed up many times. The chain employs TRBV11-2 and TRBJ2-1; the D gene is possibly TRBD2 (6 bases). This CDR3 is 15 amino acids long. V lost 2 bases, J lost 4 bases, and 12 bases lay in between. The V gene's germline CDR1 is SGHAT and CDR2 FQNNGV. The CDR3 DNA follows: TGTGCCAGCAGCTTAAAGGAGGGTGCATACAATGAGCAGTTCTTC. Amino acids: CASSLKEGAYNEQFF. The variable domain in full, completed from reference TRBV11-2 and TRBJ2-1, reads EAGVAQSPRYKIIEKRQSVAFWCNPISGHATLYWYQQILGQGPKLLIQFQNNGVVDDSQLPKDRFSAERLKGVDSTLKIQPAKLEDSAVYLCASSLKEGAYNEQFFGPGTRLTVL.

Many counts were recorded for this clone. The J gene is TRBJ2-1, the V gene TRBV9; 10 nucleotides agree with TRBD2. The CDR3 is 18 residues long. With 4 bases clipped from V and 10 bases from J, the junction kept 20 bases outside the gene matches. From germline, CDR1 is SGDLS and CDR2 YYNGEE. CDR3 in DNA: TGTGCCAGCAGCTCACCGCCCCAAGCGGGAGGGCCGAAGTGGGAGCAGTTCTTC. Protein sequence: CASSSPPQAGGPKWEQFF.

This clone was observed a single time. This chain uses TRBV20-1 with TRBJ1-4, with no clear D. The CDR3 has 13 residues. V was cut by 2 bases and J by 8 bases, with 12 bases left in between. In germline, CDR1 is DFQATT, CDR2 SNEGSKA (reference sequence). The CDR3 DNA follows: TGCAGTGCTAGATCTAGGACTGAGGAAAAACTGTTTTTT. This sequence encodes CSARSRTEEKLFF.

This clone has ten or more counts. This CDR3 is also generated by other DNA sequences in the sample. The chain uses TRBV7-3 and TRBJ2-5, with 7 bases that match TRBD2. The CDR3 runs 15 residues. J lost 2 bases, V lost 5 bases, and 8 bases had no gene match. Germline CDR1 and CDR2: SGHTA and FQGTGA. The CDR3 protein is CASSPVGGGQETQYF. In DNA, the CDR3 is TGTGCCAGCAGCCCCGTTGGGGGAGGGCAAGAGACCCAGTACTTC.

This clone was counted a few times. One end of the junction fails to match germline, which may point to a read error. The chain is built from TRBV6-1 and TRBJ1-5; no firm D call. The CDR3 is 13 amino acids. The germline V gene has CDR1 MNHNS and CDR2 SASEGT. The CDR3 sequence is CASSSNSVGPKHF. CDR3 nucleotides: TGTGCCAGCAGTAGCAACTCCGTCGGGCCCAAGCATTTT.

This sequence joins TRBV28 and TRBJ2-7; 11 bases map to TRBD2. The V segment lost 2 bases and the J segment 3 bases; nucleotides outside the gene matches: 9. This CDR3 spans 17 amino acids. Germline values: CDR1 MDHEN, CDR2 SYDVKM. The CDR3 bases are TGTGCCAGCAGTTTAGTGGGTAGCGGGAGGGCCCGCTACGAGCAGTACTTC. Translated, it gives CASSLVGSGRARYEQYF.

There are many counts of this clone. The V call is TRBV6-1, the J call TRBJ2-7, with 7 bases that match TRBD2. This CDR3 region has 12 residues. The junction had 4 bases not matched to a gene; V was cut back by 6 bases and J by 5 bases. Germline CDR1 reads MNHNS; CDR2 reads SASEGT. The CDR3: CASSPRGDEQYF. The CDR3 DNA is TGTGCCAGCAGCCCCCGGGGGGACGAGCAGTACTTC.

This clone was recorded at least ten times. This chain joins TRBV20-1 and TRBJ2-1, with D perhaps TRBD1 or TRBD2 (5 bases each). The CDR3 is made up of 14 amino acids. V was pared by 4 bases and J by 9 bases, with 19 bases between. In germline, CDR1 is DFQATT, CDR2 SNEGSKA (reference sequence). The CDR3 reads CSAMGIGAGGEQFF. CDR3 nucleotides: TGCAGTGCTATGGGTATAGGGGCAGGAGGTGAGCAGTTCTTC.

This clone was counted many times. The chain is built from TRBV3-1 and TRBJ2-7; D is tentatively TRBD1 or TRBD2 (5 bases each). V lost 10 bases, J lost 2 bases, and 24 bases lay in between. The CDR3 is 16 amino acids. Germline CDR1 and CDR2: LGHDT and YNNKEL (reference sequence). The CDR3, as DNA: TGTGCCACGCCGGGACCTAGGCGGATAACCCCCTACGAGCAGTACTTC. Its protein product is CATPGPRRITPYEQYF.

V is TRBV2 and J is TRBJ1-3; 7 positions agree with TRBD1. V gave up 4 bases and J gave up 9 bases; unmatched junction bases: 12. The germline V gene encodes CDR1 SNHLY and CDR2 FYNNEI. This CDR3 is 15 amino acids long. The CDR3 sequence: CASSAGQVLPGTIYF. The CDR3 coding sequence is TGTGCCAGCAGTGCCGGACAGGTCCTACCCGGCACCATATATTTT.

This clone was observed many times. The rearrangement links TRBV3-1 to TRBJ1-3, with D possibly being TRBD1 (5 bases). Germline-derived CDR1 and CDR2 are LGHDT and YNNKEL (reference sequence). The CDR3 runs 14 residues. V dropped 2 bases and J dropped 8 bases, with 13 bases sitting between them. CDR3 sequence reads: CASSQRDSKDTIYF. The CDR3 DNA reads as TGTGCCAGCAGCCAACGCGACAGCAAAGACACCATATATTTT.

The chain employs TRBV5-1 and TRBJ1-1; no clear D. Germline loops: CDR1 SGHRS, CDR2 YFSETQ. The CDR3 covers 14 residues. Trimming stripped 5 bases from V and 0 bases from J, with 11 bases between. The CDR3 reads CASSPLDLNTEAFF. In DNA form, the CDR3 reads TGCGCCAGCAGTCCGCTGGACCTGAACACTGAAGCTTTCTTT.

J is TRBJ2-1 and V is TRBV9; 8 bases are a match to TRBD2. The CDR3 is made up of 15 amino acids. Germline loops: CDR1 SGDLS, CDR2 YYNGEE. J was trimmed by 3 bases and V by 6 bases; bases with no gene match: 8. The CDR3 coding sequence is TGTGCCAGCACTCGCGGGCGGGGGGACTACAATGAGCAGTTCTTC. It translates to CASTRGRGDYNEQFF.

On this clone itself: Mismatch with germline at one junction end may stem from a read error. The rearrangement links TRBV6-2 or TRBV6-3 to TRBJ1-2; D possibly corresponds to TRBD1 (5 bases). CDR3 length equals 15 residues. The germline gives CDR1 MNHEY, CDR2 SVGEGT. CDR3 in amino acids: CASRYERGSLYGYTF. The CDR3 region has the DNA TGTGCCAGCAGATACGAGCGGGGCTCCCTTTATGGCTACACATTC.

This clone was picked up many times. Just one base apart from a much larger clone, this may be a read error. The same CDR3 also results from other DNA sequences found in this sample. CDR3 in amino acids: CASSHHRSPMQYF. CDR3 DNA: TGCGCCAGCAGCCATCACAGGTCTCCGATGCAGTACTTC. This sequence joins TRBV4-1 and TRBJ2-7; possibly TRBD1 for D (5 bases). Germline CDR1 is MGHRA and CDR2 is YSYEKL. V dropped 3 bases and J dropped 9 bases, with 15 bases sitting between them. The CDR3 is made up of 13 amino acids.

In this sample, this clone turned up many times. The J gene is TRBJ2-1, the V gene TRBV5-1; TRBD2 aligns across 11 bases. Germline CDR1 reads SGHRS; CDR2 reads YFSETQ. Unmatched junction bases numbered 10, after V lost 4 bases and J lost 4 bases. The length of the CDR3 is 17 residues. The DNA of the CDR3 is TGCGCCAGCAGCCCGGAATCTAGCGGGAGGATATACAATGAGCAGTTCTTC. Its translation: CASSPESSGRIYNEQFF.

There are many counts of this clone. The chain joins TRBV7-3 to TRBJ2-3; either TRBD1 or TRBD2 may fit D (5 bases each). Trimming took off 5 bases at V and 2 bases at J, with 14 bases between the two ends. CDR3 length: 15 amino acids. Germline values: CDR1 SGHTA, CDR2 FQGTGA. CDR3 region: CASSRNGGATDTQYF. The CDR3 bases are TGTGCCAGCAGCAGAAATGGGGGAGCCACAGATACGCAGTATTTT.

Many counts were recorded for this clone. The chain combines TRBV4-2 with TRBJ2-2; TRBD2 aligns across 9 bases. This CDR3 region has 16 residues. The V segment lost 6 bases and the J segment 8 bases; nucleotides outside the gene matches: 13. Germline CDR1 and CDR2: LGHNA and YNFKEQ. The CDR3 protein is CASSLMSGGIPGELFF. The CDR3 DNA sequence: TGTGCCAGCAGTCTAATGAGCGGGGGGATTCCTGGGGAGCTGTTTTTT.

The chain uses TRBV11-2 and TRBJ2-1; 15 bases fit TRBD2. The CDR3 spans 16 residues. V dropped 5 bases and J dropped 4; count of bases not matched to a gene: 3. CDR1 is SGHAT, CDR2 FQNNGV, per germline. This chain's CDR3 is CASSPGLAGGYNEQFF. Here the CDR3 DNA reads TGTGCCAGCAGCCCCGGACTAGCGGGGGGGTACAATGAGCAGTTCTTC.

The CDR3 bases are TGCAGTGCTAGTCCCGGTTGTGTGGCCAACGTCCTGACTTTC. Translation: CSASPGCVANVLTF. The chain has TRBV20-1 and TRBJ2-6; D gene uncertain. Per germline, CDR1 DFQATT and CDR2 SNEGSKA (reference sequence). The length of the CDR3 is 14 residues. V was cut by 3 bases and J by 6 bases, with 12 bases left in between.

This clone was found many times. The rearrangement links TRBV30 to TRBJ2-7; tentatively, D is TRBD1 or TRBD2 (5 bases each). There are 15 residues in the CDR3. The germline V gene has CDR1 GTSNPN and CDR2 SVGIG (reference sequence). V lost 0 bases to trimming and J lost 6 bases, with 18 bases between them. In DNA form, the CDR3 reads TGTGCCTGGAGTGTACTGATAGGGCCAGGGAGCGAGCAGTACTTC. This sequence encodes CAWSVLIGPGSEQYF.

At least ten counts were recorded for this clone. Other DNA sequences in the sample encode the same CDR3. The chain recombines TRBV4-3 with TRBJ2-1; 8 bases line up with TRBD2. The CDR3 sequence is 14 residues long. Germline-derived CDR1 and CDR2 are LGHNA and YSLEER. The V and J ends lost 11 bases and 6 bases, in that order; junction bases with no gene match: 12. The CDR3, as DNA: TGCGCCCGGAATGCGGTAGCGGGACCCAATGAGCAGTTCTTC. Its protein is CARNAVAGPNEQFF.

This clone was seen more than once but under ten times. This may arise from a read error, as a much more abundant clone is one base away. The J gene is TRBJ2-1, the V gene TRBV29-1; D gene unclear. The CDR3 totals 11 residues. Trimming cost V 8 bases and J 4 bases, with 9 bases left between them. The germline gives CDR1 SQVTM, CDR2 ANQGSEA. The CDR3 loop reads CSSLFYNEQFF. Written as DNA, the CDR3 is TGCAGCTCCCTGTTTTACAATGAGCAGTTCTTC.

The V and J genes are TRBV6-1 and TRBJ2-7; D may be TRBD1 (6 bases). This CDR3 comprises 15 residues. The V and J ends lost 2 bases and 6 bases respectively, with 17 bases between them. Germline V gives CDR1 MNHNS, CDR2 SASEGT. The CDR3 spells CASSEPGTDSLEQYF. CDR3 nucleotide sequence: TGTGCCAGCAGTGAACCCGGGACGGACAGCCTCGAGCAGTACTTC.

In this sample, this clone is medium-sized. The chain carries TRBV7-2 and TRBJ2-1, with D unresolved. The CDR3 runs 15 residues. The germline V gene encodes CDR1 SGHTA and CDR2 FQGNSA. V lost 5 bases, J lost 1 base, and 12 bases lay in between. This chain's CDR3 is CASSLVVLSYNEQFF. The CDR3 bases are TGTGCCAGCAGCCTGGTGGTTCTATCCTACAATGAGCAGTTCTTC.

This clone was recorded many times. The genes are TRBV27 and TRBJ1-5; the match to TRBD1 covers 11 bases. The V and J ends lost 5 bases and 9 bases, in that order; junction bases with no gene match: 18. The germline gives CDR1 MNHEY, CDR2 SMNVEV (reference sequence). This CDR3 has 18 amino acids. The CDR3 DNA reads TGTGCCAGCAGTCCCATGCCGGGACAGGGGGTCTGGGGGCGGCCCCAGCATTTT. Translation: CASSPMPGQGVWGRPQHF.

There are many counts of this clone. The genes are TRBV7-2 and TRBJ1-3; no clear D gene. The CDR3 extends over 13 amino acids. Trimming cost V 2 bases and J 4 bases, with 6 bases left between them. Germline V lookup: CDR1 SGHTA, CDR2 FQGNSA. The CDR3 protein is CASSLQAGNTIYF. The CDR3 DNA sequence: TGTGCCAGCAGCTTACAAGCCGGAAACACCATATATTTT.

This chain links TRBV20-1 with TRBJ2-5; a weak D match, TRBD2 (6 bases). The CDR3 is 16 amino acids. Germline lookup yields CDR1 DFQATT and CDR2 SNEGSKA (reference sequence). V lost 0 bases to trimming and J lost 5 bases, with 19 bases between them. The CDR3 is CSARDQTAGRLETQYF. CDR3 DNA sequence: TGCAGTGCTAGAGATCAAACTGCGGGACGTTTGGAGACCCAGTACTTC.

This clone was counted between two and nine times. This may be a read error: a much more frequent sequence differs by one nucleotide. Other DNA sequences in the sample encode the same CDR3. The chain couples TRBV11-3 to TRBJ1-1; no firm D call. Germline V lookup: CDR1 SGHNT, CDR2 YENEEA. The CDR3 consists of 16 residues. The CDR3 reads CASSPRSGQRNTEAFF. The CDR3 nucleotides read TGTGCCAGCAGCCCCCGTTCTGGGCAACGAAACACAGAAGCTTTCTTT.